The sequence of this T cell receptor beta chain was determined in a study of blood T cell repertoires in COVID-19 (dated by TCRdb to 2018 to 2020). In the study overall: Collaborator samples came from the United States, Italy and Spain and covered acute and convalescent phases of COVID-19. The prospective study material was composed of cDNA or gDNA derived from T cells, B-cell-depleted T cells, or PBMCs. Where HLA class I and class II types were available, the types were taken from metadata supplied by the sample provider, not from assay-based typing. The repertoires were made available in a free public database intended to serve as a resource for research on the immune response to SARS-CoV-2. Nearly every sample came with metadata listing a de-identified subject ID, COVID-19 status, age in years and sex. The samples were drawn from two sources: the first 160 participants of the ongoing ImmuneRACE study, and fewer than 1,500 subjects contributed by 6 global collaborators. Deeply sampled blood TCRbeta repertoires from subjects exposed to, actively infected with, or recovered from COVID-19 were included in the dataset.

Broader findings and caveats from the paper: The quantity of clinical and demographic metadata differed by source and by participant and was supplied without curation.

Samples from volunteer blood donors who had recovered from COVID-19 were contributed by a second Seattle source. Whole blood was collected in K2EDTA tubes by collaborating institutions according to the institutions' own protocols. Collaborator samples were shipped for TCRbeta analysis as frozen whole blood, isolated PBMCs, or DNA extracted from either sample type. A note on this clone: Its recognized antigen is unknown. One base away there is no much larger clone; base qualities are not given.

The immunoSEQ Assay, a bias-controlled multiplex PCR, was used to amplify TCRbeta CDR3 regions from genomic DNA. Per the original workflow: The number of nucleated cells in each sample was estimated by amplification of reference gene primers within the assay. Sequence reads were collapsed and filtered to measure the absolute abundance of every unique TCRbeta CDR3 rearrangement. Productive Simpson clonality was computed per sample as the square root of Simpson's diversity index over productive rearrangements. This is the immuneACCESS table as TCRdb keeps it, with only in-frame sequences that have V and J called. A part of the clones is gone; compared with another copy, unresolved V genes explain less than half, and the rest is unexplained. Clonal size and the V and J genes are those of that table, whereas D and trimming came from the DNA. Within this sample are fewer than 200,000 clones, with 84% of them counted one time only. The ten largest clonotypes hold 7.5% to 8% of the sample.

Via the germline V gene, CDR1 is SNHLY and CDR2 FYNNEI. V and J are truncated by 0 bases and 3 bases respectively, leaving an intervening sequence of 5 bases. From its cysteine to its phenylalanine, the CDR3 spans 14 amino acids. The CDR3 DNA has 42 bases and is translated from base 1. The sequenced sample was peripheral blood. The chain employs TRBV2 and TRBJ2-2, with the identity of the D gene unclear. This receptor was obtained from a man aged 35 to 55 who had recovered from COVID-19. DNA sequence: TGTGCCAGCAGTGAAGCGAGGTACACCGGGGAGCTGTTTTTT. Its protein reads: CASSEARYTGELFF.